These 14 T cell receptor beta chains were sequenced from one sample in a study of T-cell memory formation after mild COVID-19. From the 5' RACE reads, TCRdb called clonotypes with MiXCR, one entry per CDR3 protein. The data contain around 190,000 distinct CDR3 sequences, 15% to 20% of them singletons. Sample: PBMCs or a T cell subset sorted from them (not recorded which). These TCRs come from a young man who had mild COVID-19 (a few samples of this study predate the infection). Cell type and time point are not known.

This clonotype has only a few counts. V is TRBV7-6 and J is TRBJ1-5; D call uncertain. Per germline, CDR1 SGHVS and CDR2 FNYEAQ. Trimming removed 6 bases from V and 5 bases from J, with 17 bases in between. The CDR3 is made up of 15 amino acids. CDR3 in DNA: TGTGCCAGCAGTCTTAATCAAGGAATCGATCAGCCCCAGCATTTT. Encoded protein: CASSLNQGIDQPQHF.

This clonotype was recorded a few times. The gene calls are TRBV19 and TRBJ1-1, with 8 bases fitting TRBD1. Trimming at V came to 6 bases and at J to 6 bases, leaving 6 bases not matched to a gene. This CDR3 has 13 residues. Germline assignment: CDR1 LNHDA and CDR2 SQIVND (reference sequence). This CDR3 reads CASSAGGIAEAFF. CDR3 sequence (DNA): TGTGCCAGTAGCGCAGGGGGCATCGCTGAAGCTTTCTTT.

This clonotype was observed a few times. This CDR3 is CSAKANINEKLFF. CDR3 in DNA: TGCAGTGCTAAGGCCAACATTAATGAAAAACTGTTTTTT. The V and J genes are TRBV20-1 and TRBJ1-4; no reliable D call. V was shortened by 4 bases and J by 4 bases, with 10 bases between the two germline ends. Germline values: CDR1 DFQATT, CDR2 SNEGSKA (reference sequence). The CDR3 covers 13 residues.

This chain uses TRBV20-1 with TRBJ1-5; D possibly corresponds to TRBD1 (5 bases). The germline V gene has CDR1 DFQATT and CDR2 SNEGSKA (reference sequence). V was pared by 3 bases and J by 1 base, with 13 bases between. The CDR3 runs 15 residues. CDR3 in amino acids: CSASRRQLSNQPQHF. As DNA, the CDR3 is TGCAGTGCTAGCCGCCGACAGCTAAGCAATCAGCCCCAGCATTTT.

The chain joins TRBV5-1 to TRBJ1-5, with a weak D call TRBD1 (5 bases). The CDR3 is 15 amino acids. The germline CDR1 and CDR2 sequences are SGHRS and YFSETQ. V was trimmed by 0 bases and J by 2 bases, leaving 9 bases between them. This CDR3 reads CASSLGQPGNQPQHF. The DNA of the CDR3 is TGCGCCAGCAGCTTGGGACAGCCGGGCAATCAGCCCCAGCATTTT.

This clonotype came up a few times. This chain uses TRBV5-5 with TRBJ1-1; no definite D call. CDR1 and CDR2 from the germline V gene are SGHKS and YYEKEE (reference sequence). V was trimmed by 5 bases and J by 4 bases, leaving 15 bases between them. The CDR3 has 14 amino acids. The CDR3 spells CASRKESSGTEAFF. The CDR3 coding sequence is TGTGCCAGCAGAAAGGAATCTTCGGGCACTGAAGCTTTCTTT. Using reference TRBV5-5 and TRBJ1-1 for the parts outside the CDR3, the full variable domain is DAGVTQSPTHLIKTRGQQVTLRCSPISGHKSVSWYQQVLGQGPQFIFQYYEKEERGRGNFPDRFSARQFPNYSSELNVNALLLGDSALYLCASRKESSGTEAFFGQGTRLTVV.

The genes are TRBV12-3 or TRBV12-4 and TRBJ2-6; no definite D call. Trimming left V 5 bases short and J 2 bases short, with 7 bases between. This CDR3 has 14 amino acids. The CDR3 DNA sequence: TGTGCCAGCAGTCATACCCCTGGGGCCAACGTCCTGACTTTC. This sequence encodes CASSHTPGANVLTF.

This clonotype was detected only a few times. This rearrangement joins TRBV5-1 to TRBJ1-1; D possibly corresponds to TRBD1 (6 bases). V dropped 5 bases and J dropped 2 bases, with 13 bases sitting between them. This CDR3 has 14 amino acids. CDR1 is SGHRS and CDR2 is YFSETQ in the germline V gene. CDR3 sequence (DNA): TGCGCCAGCAGTTACAGGGAAATCAACACTGAAGCTTTCTTT. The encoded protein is CASSYREINTEAFF.

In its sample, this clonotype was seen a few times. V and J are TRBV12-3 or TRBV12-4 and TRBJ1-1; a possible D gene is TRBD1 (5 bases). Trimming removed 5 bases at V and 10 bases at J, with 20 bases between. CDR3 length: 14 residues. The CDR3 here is CASSPRGSIGGAFF. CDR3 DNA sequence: TGTGCCAGCAGTCCTCGGGGCTCGATCGGCGGAGCTTTCTTT.

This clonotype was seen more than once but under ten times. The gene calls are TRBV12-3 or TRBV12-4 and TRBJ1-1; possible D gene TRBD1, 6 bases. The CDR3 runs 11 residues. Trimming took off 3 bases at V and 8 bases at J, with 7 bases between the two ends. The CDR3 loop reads CASSFRGEAFF. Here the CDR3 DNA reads TGTGCCAGCAGTTTCAGGGGAGAAGCTTTCTTT.

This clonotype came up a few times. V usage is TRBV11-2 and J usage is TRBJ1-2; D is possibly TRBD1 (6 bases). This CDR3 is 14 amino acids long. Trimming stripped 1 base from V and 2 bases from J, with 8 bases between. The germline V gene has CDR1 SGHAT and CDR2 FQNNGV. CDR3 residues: CASSLGTENYGYTF. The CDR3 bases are TGTGCCAGCAGCTTAGGGACAGAGAACTATGGCTACACCTTC.

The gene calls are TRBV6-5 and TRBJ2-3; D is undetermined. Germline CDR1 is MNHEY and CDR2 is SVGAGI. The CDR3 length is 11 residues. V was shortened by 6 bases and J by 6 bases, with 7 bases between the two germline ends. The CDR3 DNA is TGTGCCAGCAGGCAGTGGGATACGCAGTATTTT. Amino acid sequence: CASRQWDTQYF.

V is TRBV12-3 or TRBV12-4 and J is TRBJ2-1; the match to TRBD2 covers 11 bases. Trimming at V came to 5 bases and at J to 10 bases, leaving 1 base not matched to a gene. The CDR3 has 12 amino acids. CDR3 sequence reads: CASSRLAGEQFF. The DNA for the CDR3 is TGTGCCAGCAGTCGACTAGCGGGGGAGCAGTTCTTC.

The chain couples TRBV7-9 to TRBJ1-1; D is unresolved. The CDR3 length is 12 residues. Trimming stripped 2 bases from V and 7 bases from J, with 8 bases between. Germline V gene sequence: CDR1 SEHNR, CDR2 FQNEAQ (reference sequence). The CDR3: CASSLIEGEAFF. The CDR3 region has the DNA TGTGCCAGCAGCTTAATAGAAGGTGAAGCTTTCTTT.